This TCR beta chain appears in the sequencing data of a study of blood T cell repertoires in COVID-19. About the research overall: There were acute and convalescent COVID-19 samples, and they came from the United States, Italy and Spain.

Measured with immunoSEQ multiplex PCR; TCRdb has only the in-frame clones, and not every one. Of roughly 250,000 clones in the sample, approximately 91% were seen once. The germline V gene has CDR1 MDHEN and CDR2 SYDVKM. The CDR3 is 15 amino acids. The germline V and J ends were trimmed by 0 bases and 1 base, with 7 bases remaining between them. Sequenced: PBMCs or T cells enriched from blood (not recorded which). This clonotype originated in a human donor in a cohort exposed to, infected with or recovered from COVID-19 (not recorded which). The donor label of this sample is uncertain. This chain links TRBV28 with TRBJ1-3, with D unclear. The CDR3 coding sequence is TGTGCCAGCAGTTTATGGCGCGGGTCTGGAAACACCATATATTTT. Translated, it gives CASSLWRGSGNTIYF.